The clone carrying this T cell receptor (beta chain) was counted a single time. Libraries were prepared by immunoSEQ multiplex PCR; TCRdb keeps only in-frame clonotypes and omits some of them. The sample consists of fewer than 150,000 clones, about 84% of them appearing once. The data belong to a study of blood T cell repertoires in COVID-19. Whole-study context: The samples span acute and convalescent COVID-19 from the United States, Italy and Spain. PBMCs, B-cell-depleted T cells, or T cells provided the cDNA or gDNA that made up the material.

Individuals aged about 18 to 95 years were recruited from fewer than 30 US areas. Sequenced sample: PBMCs or T cells enriched from blood (not recorded which). The origin of this receptor is a young woman who had been exposed to COVID-19.

CDR3 nucleotides: TGTGCCAGCAGCCCCCTGACAGGGGGTCTTGCACCCCTCCACTTT. Its protein product is CASSPLTGGLAPLHF. The chain uses TRBV7-9 and TRBJ1-6; 9 bases match TRBD1. Losses at the gene ends were 5 bases for V and 11 bases for J; bases not matched to a gene: 10. The V gene's germline CDR1 is SEHNR and CDR2 FQNEAQ (reference sequence). The CDR3 covers 15 residues. The full variable domain, with the rest looked up from reference TRBV7-9 and TRBJ1-6, is DTGVSQNPRHKITKRGQNVTFRCDPISEHNRLYWYRQTLGQGPEFLTYFQNEAQLEKSRLLSDRFSAERPKGSFSTLEIQRTEQGDSAMYLCASSPLTGGLAPLHFGNGTRLTVT.